This paragraph covers one TCR beta chain sequence. Its antigen is not yet known. No clone much larger than this one lies a single base away; base qualities are absent. The data derive from a study of blood T cell repertoires in COVID-19 (dated by TCRdb to about 2020). In terms of the full investigation: Samples covering the acute and convalescent phases of COVID-19 were provided by collaborators in the United States, Italy and Spain. Sample metadata almost always included a de-identified subject ID, COVID-19 status, age in years and sex. The repertoires were released in a freely available public database meant as a resource for research on the immune response to SARS-CoV-2. Subjects who had been exposed to COVID-19, were actively infected with it, or had recovered from it provided the deeply sampled blood TCRbeta repertoires that made up the dataset. Samples were obtained from the ongoing ImmuneRACE study (first 160 participants) and from approximately 1,200 subjects provided by 6 global collaborators. Where HLA class I and class II types were available, the types were taken from metadata supplied by the sample provider, not from assay-based typing. The material from the prospective study consisted of cDNA or gDNA derived from T cells, B-cell-depleted T cells, or PBMCs. Results the study describes overall, beyond this receptor: The quantity of clinical and demographic metadata differed by source and by participant and was supplied without curation.

One collaborating source in Seattle enrolled patients during active infection and followed them longitudinally through the course of disease. The collaborating institutions used their own protocols to collect whole blood in K2EDTA tubes. For TCRbeta analysis, collaborators shipped samples in one of three forms: frozen whole blood, isolated PBMCs, or DNA extracted from either of those sample types. Spanning cysteine to phenylalanine, the CDR3 consists of 15 amino acids. The only DNA kept is the CDR3, 45 bases in frame from the first base. The germline V end is reduced by 1 base and the J end by 4 bases; junction bases left unmatched: 5. CDR1 is given as LGHDT and CDR2 as YNNKEL, both from the germline V gene (reference sequence). The immunoSEQ Assay, a bias-controlled multiplex PCR, was used to amplify TCRbeta CDR3 regions from genomic DNA. Turning to the authors' computational methods: Within the assay, amplification of reference gene primers was used to estimate how many nucleated cells each sample contained. Sequence reads were collapsed and filtered to measure the absolute abundance of every unique TCRbeta CDR3 rearrangement. Productive Simpson clonality was computed per sample as the square root of Simpson's diversity index over productive rearrangements. TCRdb retrieved this table from immuneACCESS and kept in-frame rearrangements only. Not all clones are present; in checked studies, unresolved V genes account for under half, and no reason is known for the remainder. The V and J calls and clone size were taken over from that table, and D and trimming were inferred from the DNA. The sample profile shows 100,000 to 150,000 clones; more than 80% of them were found once. The top ten clones comprise around 3.3% of the sample.

Here the chain combines TRBV3-1 (or the pseudogene TRBV3-2) and TRBJ2-5, with 8 central nucleotides matching TRBD1. This TCR was sampled from a woman aged 80 or over with COVID-19, enrolled during active disease. Sequences were obtained from peripheral blood. The CDR3 sequence is CASSQVQGARETQYF. The sequenced DNA is TGTGCCAGCAGCCAAGTTCAGGGGGCGCGAGAGACCCAGTACTTC.